A single sample is the source of the 29 T cell receptor beta chains below, sequenced in a study of cytomegalovirus exposure and HLA in healthy donors. PCR used 60 Vbeta primers and 13 Jbeta primers. Generated by immunoSEQ multiplex PCR, the TCRdb table keeps only in-frame clones and is missing some. The table shows 100,000 to 150,000 clones, with roughly four fifths occurring only once. What was sequenced was PBMCs. These receptors originate from a female donor in good health and CMV-seropositive.

In this sample, this clone turned up a few times. The genes are TRBV2 and TRBJ2-1; weak D call: TRBD2 (5 bases). Trimming left V 2 bases short and J 1 base short, with 15 bases between. CDR1 and CDR2 (germline): SNHLY, FYNNEI. This CDR3 region has 17 residues. The CDR3 DNA reads TGTGCCAGCAGTGAAAGTGTGGCGGGCGCTTCCTACAATGAGCAGTTCTTC. It yields the protein CASSESVAGASYNEQFF.

The CDR3 region is CASSLVAGGGEQFF. The CDR3 DNA follows: TGCGCCAGCAGCTTGGTAGCGGGGGGGGGTGAGCAGTTCTTC. The rearrangement uses TRBV5-1 and TRBJ2-1, with 11 bases aligning to TRBD2. Germline loops: CDR1 SGHRS, CDR2 YFSETQ. V was pared by 0 bases and J by 9 bases, with 2 bases of the junction left unmatched. There are 14 residues in the CDR3.

The chain combines TRBV6-5 with TRBJ1-2; 9 bases fit TRBD1. CDR1 MNHEY and CDR2 SVGAGI come from the germline V gene. J was trimmed by 8 bases and V by 6 bases; bases with no gene match: 13. The CDR3 contains 15 residues. CDR3 in DNA: TGTGCCAGCAGCCATACAGGAACAGGGGGCAGGGGCTACACCTTC. Encoded protein: CASSHTGTGGRGYTF.

Concerning this clone itself: The same CDR3 can be traced to other DNA sequences in this sample. The chain couples TRBV7-9 to TRBJ1-4; 8 bases align to TRBD1. V was clipped by 5 bases and J by 3 bases; unmatched bases: 2. The CDR3 runs 14 residues. CDR1 and CDR2 (germline): SEHNR, FQNEAQ (reference sequence). Written as DNA, the CDR3 is TGTGCCAGCAGCCTGGGACAGGCTAATGAAAAACTGTTTTTT. Its translation: CASSLGQANEKLFF.

A single count supports this clone. The chain carries TRBV5-4 and TRBJ2-3; 9 nucleotides align to TRBD2. CDR3 size: 14 residues. Trimming at V came to 7 bases and at J to 8 bases, leaving 11 bases not matched to a gene. Germline CDR1 and CDR2: SGHNT and YYREEE (reference sequence). The CDR3 spells CASGGGLAGPTQYF. CDR3 bases: TGTGCCAGCGGGGGGGGCCTAGCGGGACCTACGCAGTATTTT.

This clone was seen more than once but under ten times. The chain is built from TRBV4-2 and TRBJ2-4; possible D gene TRBD1, 6 bases. Germline V gives CDR1 LGHNA, CDR2 YNFKEQ. With 1 base removed from V and 2 bases from J, the gap between germline ends came to 12 bases. This CDR3 has 16 amino acids. CDR3 sequence (DNA): TGTGCCAGCAGCCAAGGACAGGTGCTTACCAAAAACATTCAGTACTTC. The encoded protein is CASSQGQVLTKNIQYF.

This chain links TRBV2 with TRBJ2-1, with a possible D match to TRBD2 (5 bases). Trimming stripped 7 bases from V and 7 bases from J, with 14 bases between. The germline V gene encodes CDR1 SNHLY and CDR2 FYNNEI. The CDR3 contains 13 residues. The CDR3 DNA reads TGTGCCAGCACGGCAGGAGGCCCGAATGAGCAGTTCTTC. Residues: CASTAGGPNEQFF.

The chain links TRBV5-1 to TRBJ2-1; 9 positions match TRBD2. J gave up 7 bases and V 0 bases, and 5 bases lay outside the gene matches. The CDR3 length is 15 residues. The germline V gene has CDR1 SGHRS and CDR2 YFSETQ. The CDR3 spells CASSLASGALNEQFF. The DNA for the CDR3 is TGCGCCAGCAGCTTGGCTAGCGGGGCCCTAAATGAGCAGTTCTTC.

The chain carries TRBV15 and TRBJ1-2; no definite D call. Trimming stripped 1 base from V and 1 base from J, with 7 bases between. This CDR3 has 14 residues. Germline V gives CDR1 LNHNV, CDR2 YYDKDF (reference sequence). The CDR3, as DNA: TGTGCCACCAGCAGAGGGAGTGGTAACTATGGCTACACCTTC. Encoded protein: CATSRGSGNYGYTF.

The chain is built from TRBV4-1 and TRBJ2-1; perhaps TRBD1 as D (8 bases). The CDR3 consists of 16 residues. The germline CDR1 and CDR2 sequences are MGHRA and YSYEKL. Between the trimmed V and J ends, which lost 0 bases and 9 bases, there was a span of 18 bases. Here the CDR3 DNA reads TGCGCCAGCAGCCAAGACTCCCCAACAGGGGGGGGTGAGCAGTTCTTC. Translated, it gives CASSQDSPTGGGEQFF.

The chain has TRBV5-1 and TRBJ1-2; TRBD1 is a possible D gene (6 bases). Germline-derived CDR1 and CDR2 are SGHRS and YFSETQ. Trimming took off 4 bases at V and 2 bases at J, with 15 bases between the two ends. The CDR3 is made up of 15 amino acids. The CDR3 sequence is CASSPRQELNYGYTF. In DNA, the CDR3 is TGCGCCAGCAGCCCCCGACAGGAATTAAACTATGGCTACACCTTC.

This rearrangement joins TRBV30 to TRBJ2-3; 9 bases map to TRBD2. The CDR3 loop spans 15 amino acids. Germline CDR1 is GTSNPN and CDR2 is SVGIG (reference sequence). J gave up 3 bases and V 3 bases, and 7 bases lay outside the gene matches. CDR3: CAWRGGSGSTDTQYF. CDR3 nucleotide sequence: TGTGCCTGGAGGGGGGGTAGCGGGAGTACAGATACGCAGTATTTT.

The V call is TRBV15, the J call TRBJ2-7, with D maybe TRBD1 (6 bases). This CDR3 is 14 amino acids long. Trimming shortened V by 4 bases and J by 4 bases, and 14 bases separated the two germline ends. Per germline, CDR1 LNHNV and CDR2 YYDKDF (reference sequence). In DNA form, the CDR3 reads TGTGCCACCAGCATCGAAAGGGGGTTATACGAGCAGTACTTC. Residues: CATSIERGLYEQYF.

The V gene is TRBV14, the J gene TRBJ1-3; D possibly corresponds to TRBD1 (6 bases). There are 12 residues in the CDR3. The V end lost 0 bases, the J end lost 16 bases, and 13 bases lay between the germline ends. The V gene's germline CDR1 is SGHDN and CDR2 FVKESK. The CDR3 sequence: CASSQEGARWYF. CDR3 nucleotides: TGTGCCAGCAGCCAAGAGGGGGCCCGGTGGTATTTT.

This chain uses TRBV6-1 with TRBJ1-6; tentatively, D is TRBD1 (5 bases). This CDR3 is built from 17 residues. V dropped 2 bases and J dropped 5 bases, with 16 bases sitting between them. Germline loops: CDR1 MNHNS, CDR2 SASEGT. The CDR3 DNA is TGTGCCAGCAGTGAATACCCAGCGGGGGAGAATAATTCACCCCTCCACTTT. Encoded protein: CASSEYPAGENNSPLHF.

The chain has TRBV23-1 and TRBJ2-2; 11 bases align to TRBD1. TRBV23-1 has ORF status, its function being uncertain. The CDR3 contains 19 residues. Losses at the gene ends were 0 bases for V and 4 bases for J; bases not matched to a gene: 10. The CDR3 spells CASSQSKGQGARSTGELFF. CDR3 DNA sequence: TGCGCCAGCAGTCAATCGAAAGGACAGGGGGCAAGGAGCACCGGGGAGCTGTTTTTT.

The gene calls are TRBV4-1 and TRBJ2-3, with TRBD2 matching 7 bases. V dropped 0 bases and J dropped 4; count of bases not matched to a gene: 7. The CDR3 totals 16 residues. In germline, CDR1 is MGHRA, CDR2 YSYEKL. The CDR3 loop is CASSQDGGGASDTQYF. The CDR3 DNA reads TGCGCCAGCAGCCAAGACGGCGGGGGAGCCTCAGATACGCAGTATTTT.

This clone was picked up one time. CDR3 coding DNA: TGCGCCAGCAGCTTGGATGGGACTCCAGACAATGAGCAGTTCTTC. Its translation is CASSLDGTPDNEQFF. The chain carries TRBV5-1 and TRBJ2-1; the D gene is possibly TRBD2 (6 bases). This CDR3 contains 15 residues. V gave up 0 bases and J gave up 5 bases, with 12 bases separating them. Germline values: CDR1 SGHRS, CDR2 YFSETQ.

The J gene is TRBJ1-1, the V gene TRBV5-1; D is unresolved. This CDR3 has 13 residues. Trimming took off 3 bases at V and 1 base at J, with 7 bases between the two ends. The germline V gene encodes CDR1 SGHRS and CDR2 YFSETQ. CDR3 nucleotides: TGCGCCAGCAGCTCCCCATGGAACACTGAAGCTTTCTTT. It translates to CASSSPWNTEAFF.

V gene TRBV7-3 combines with J gene TRBJ2-5; a possible D gene is TRBD2 (6 bases). Germline CDR1 SGHTA, CDR2 FQGTGA. The CDR3 runs 17 residues. Between the trimmed V and J ends, which lost 0 bases and 2 bases, there was a span of 16 bases. In DNA, the CDR3 is TGTGCCAGCAGCTTAACGTCCGGGACTGGACCTCAAGAGACCCAGTACTTC. Its protein product is CASSLTSGTGPQETQYF.

The gene calls are TRBV27 and TRBJ1-4, with a possible D match to TRBD1 (5 bases). This CDR3 has 13 residues. V was clipped by 5 bases and J by 6 bases, with 10 bases between them. Germline loops: CDR1 MNHEY, CDR2 SMNVEV (reference sequence). The CDR3 nucleotides are TGTGCCAGCAGTCCGACGGGGGATGAAAAACTGTTTTTT. This translates into CASSPTGDEKLFF.

This rearrangement joins TRBV27 to TRBJ2-7, with D tentatively TRBD2 (5 bases). This CDR3 comprises 19 residues. Trimming took off 5 bases at V and 2 bases at J, with 28 bases between the two ends. Germline V CDR1 and CDR2: MNHEY, SMNVEV (reference sequence). In DNA form, the CDR3 reads TGTGCCAGCAGTGCCCGGGATGTAGCCGGTTGGACGCCTCCCTACGAGCAGTACTTC. Amino acid sequence: CASSARDVAGWTPPYEQYF.

The J gene is TRBJ2-1, the V gene TRBV11-2, with 8 bases aligning to TRBD2. J was trimmed by 3 bases and V by 1 base; bases with no gene match: 2. Germline CDR1 reads SGHAT; CDR2 reads FQNNGV. The CDR3 covers 15 residues. CDR3 region: CASSLGSGDYNEQFF. In DNA form, the CDR3 reads TGTGCCAGCAGCTTAGGTAGCGGGGACTACAATGAGCAGTTCTTC.

The CDR3 here is CASSKGQGSTNNSPLHF. In DNA, the CDR3 is TGTGCCAGCAGCAAGGGACAGGGCTCCACCAATAATTCACCCCTCCACTTT. The gene calls are TRBV5-4 and TRBJ1-6, with 9 bases that match TRBD1. The trim removed 4 bases at V and 5 bases at J, leaving 10 bases unmatched. In germline, CDR1 is SGHNT, CDR2 YYREEE (reference sequence). The CDR3 runs 17 residues.

The chain employs TRBV18 and TRBJ2-2; 8 bases are a match to TRBD1. CDR1 is KGHSH and CDR2 is LQKENI in the germline V gene. J lost 5 bases, V lost 2 bases, and 1 base had no gene match. The CDR3 spans 14 residues. CDR3: CASSPGQGTGELFF. CDR3 nucleotides: TGTGCCAGCTCACCAGGACAGGGAACCGGGGAGCTGTTTTTT. Together with reference TRBV18 and TRBJ2-2, the CDR3 gives the full variable domain: NAGVMQNPRHLVRRRGQEARLRCSPMKGHSHVYWYRQLPEEGLKFMVYLQKENIIDESGMPKERFSAEFPKEGPSILRIQQVVRGDSAAYFCASSPGQGTGELFFGEGSRLTVL.

V is TRBV30 and J is TRBJ1-6; the match to TRBD1 covers 8 bases. Germline values: CDR1 GTSNPN, CDR2 SVGIG (reference sequence). The J segment lost 9 bases and the V segment lost 3 bases, leaving 31 bases of the junction unmatched. This CDR3 comprises 22 residues. CDR3 region: CAWRRGQGGWLANTAEVSPLHF. The DNA for the CDR3 is TGTGCCTGGAGAAGAGGACAGGGCGGCTGGCTGGCTAACACGGCGGAGGTTTCACCCCTCCACTTT.

This chain connects TRBV6-5 to TRBJ2-7; possible D gene TRBD1, 6 bases. Trimming cost V 2 bases and J 0 bases, with 14 bases left between them. The germline gives CDR1 MNHEY, CDR2 SVGAGI. The CDR3 runs 16 residues. The CDR3 region has the DNA TGTGCCAGCAGTTACAAGAGGGGGTCGCCCTCCTACGAGCAGTACTTC. Amino acid sequence: CASSYKRGSPSYEQYF.

The chain is built from TRBV13 and TRBJ2-1; D remains ambiguous. V was pared by 5 bases and J by 0 bases, with 11 bases between. Germline V gene data show CDR1 as PRHDT and CDR2 as FYEKMQ (reference sequence). The CDR3 extends over 15 amino acids. CDR3 sequence (DNA): TGTGCCAGCAGCCAAGTCGCAGTCTCCTACAATGAGCAGTTCTTC. Protein: CASSQVAVSYNEQFF.

V and J are TRBV7-3 and TRBJ2-1; weak D call: TRBD2 (7 bases). Germline CDR1 is SGHTA and CDR2 is FQGTGA. The CDR3 consists of 19 residues. The V end lost 0 bases, the J end lost 6 bases, and 24 bases lay between the germline ends. In DNA form, the CDR3 reads TGTGCCAGCAGCTTAACAAGGGGGAGCAGACTAGCCGCCGGCAATGAGCAGTTCTTC. It encodes CASSLTRGSRLAAGNEQFF.